This T cell receptor beta chain derives from a study of blood T cell repertoires in COVID-19. Study-level information: Acute-phase and convalescent COVID-19 samples originated in the United States, Italy and Spain. In each case, the material was cDNA or gDNA derived from T cells, B-cell-depleted T cells, or PBMCs.

Original data processing: Counts of nucleated cells, estimated from reference gene primer amplification, were obtained. Clones were read by immunoSEQ multiplex PCR, and TCRdb kept only the in-frame ones, dropping some. D and trimming were read from the DNA, whereas the V and J calls and clone size are those reported in that table. The sample contains approximately 100,000 clones, 89% of which appear only once. The CDR3 has 16 residues. The V and J ends lost 0 bases and 7 bases, in that order; junction bases with no gene match: 6. Germline-derived CDR1 and CDR2 are SNHLY and FYNNEI. This TCR was recovered from an elderly woman with active COVID-19. Material: peripheral blood. This chain connects TRBV2 to TRBJ2-1, with TRBD2 matching over 10 bases. The CDR3 DNA reads TGTGCCAGCAGTGAAGCGCTTCTAGCGGGAGCGAATGAGCAGTTCTTC. Protein sequence: CASSEALLAGANEQFF.